This passage covers 32 T cell receptor beta chains from one sample sequenced in a study of cytotoxic CD8 clonotypes in ibrutinib-treated CLL. Produced via immunoSEQ multiplex PCR; TCRdb's table is partial and in-frame only. The profile shows about 140,000 clones, around 93% of them singletons. The sequenced sample was PBMCs, obtained after 12 months of ibrutinib treatment. These receptors all come from a human donor with chronic lymphocytic leukemia.

The count of this clone is one. V usage is TRBV19 and J usage is TRBJ2-7; 8 bases agree with TRBD1. CDR3 length equals 13 residues. Germline V lookup: CDR1 LNHDA, CDR2 SQIVND (reference sequence). The V and J ends lost 6 bases and 4 bases, in that order; junction bases with no gene match: 5. The CDR3 nucleotides are TGTGCCAGTAGCTACGACAGGGGATACGAGCAGTACTTC. This codes for CASSYDRGYEQYF.

In this sample, this clone turned up a few times. The CDR3 DNA sequence: TGTGCCACCAGTCTAGACAGGGTCACTGGAAACACCATATATTTT. It is translated as CATSLDRVTGNTIYF. The chain links TRBV15 to TRBJ1-3; 7 bases match TRBD1. Germline V lookup: CDR1 LNHNV, CDR2 YYDKDF (reference sequence). V was clipped by 6 bases and J by 2 bases; unmatched bases: 7. The CDR3 consists of 15 residues.

This clone was counted once. This rearrangement joins TRBV2 to TRBJ2-7; TRBD2 aligns across 11 bases. The germline V gene encodes CDR1 SNHLY and CDR2 FYNNEI. Trimming removed 2 bases from V and 1 base from J; junction bases left unmatched: 4. This CDR3 has 16 residues. CDR3 nucleotides: TGTGCCAGCAGTGAAATCAGGACTAGCGGGTCCTACGAGCAGTACTTC. It is translated as CASSEIRTSGSYEQYF.

The V gene is TRBV18, the J gene TRBJ2-7, with 11 bases identical to TRBD2. This CDR3 contains 17 residues. The germline CDR1 and CDR2 sequences are KGHSH and LQKENI. The junction had 12 bases not matched to a gene; V was cut back by 6 bases and J by 2 bases. For the CDR3, the DNA is TGTGCCAGCTCTCAATTACTCGTAGCGGGAGGGACCTACGAGCAGTACTTC. This translates into CASSQLLVAGGTYEQYF.

The chain uses TRBV29-1 and TRBJ1-5; D ambiguous. The CDR3 extends over 12 amino acids. The V gene's germline CDR1 is SQVTM and CDR2 ANQGSEA. Deletions cut 4 bases from V and 6 bases from J, with 10 bases between. The CDR3 coding sequence is TGCAGCGTTGTAGTGTTTGGTCAGCCCCAGCATTTT. It codes for CSVVVFGQPQHF.

The chain employs TRBV7-2 and TRBJ2-1; unclear D gene. From germline, CDR1 is SGHTA and CDR2 FQGNSA. Trimming pared 0 bases from V and 12 bases from J, leaving 6 bases between. CDR3 length: 11 residues. For the CDR3, the DNA is TGTGCCAGCAGCTTAGCCCAGTGGCAGTTCTTC. Its translation: CASSLAQWQFF.

Written as DNA, the CDR3 is TGTGCCAGTGGGACTCGCAACACTGAAGCTTTCTTT. The encoded protein is CASGTRNTEAFF. This chain links TRBV19 with TRBJ1-1; D may be TRBD1 (5 bases). The CDR3 is made up of 12 amino acids. V lost 8 bases and J lost 2, with 9 bases in between. Germline V gene data show CDR1 as LNHDA and CDR2 as SQIVND (reference sequence).

This clone was recorded once. The V call is TRBV7-3, the J call TRBJ2-3, with D uncertain. The CDR3 is made up of 14 amino acids. Trimming stripped 5 bases from V and 0 bases from J, with 9 bases between. CDR1 SGHTA and CDR2 FQGTGA come from the germline V gene. The CDR3 region has the DNA TGTGCCAGCAGCGACCCTTCTAGCACAGATACGCAGTATTTT. The encoded protein is CASSDPSSTDTQYF. Full variable domain (missing parts from reference TRBV7-3 and TRBJ2-3): GAGVSQTPSNKVTEKGKYVELRCDPISGHTALYWYRQSLGQGPEFLIYFQGTGAADDSGLPNDRFFAVRPEGSVSTLKIQRTERGDSAVYLCASSDPSSTDTQYFGPGTRLTVL.

The rearrangement joins TRBV7-2 to TRBJ1-2; tentatively, D is TRBD1 (5 bases). The CDR3 sequence is 13 residues long. V was pared by 6 bases and J by 4 bases, with 12 bases between. The germline CDR1 and CDR2 sequences are SGHTA and FQGNSA. The CDR3: CASSTGRSYGYTF. CDR3 coding DNA: TGTGCCAGCAGTACGGGACGGAGCTATGGCTACACCTTC.

This clone has just one count. The chain combines TRBV4-2 with TRBJ2-3; perhaps D is TRBD1 or TRBD2 (5 bases each). There are 15 residues in the CDR3. Trimming shortened V by 4 bases and J by 5 bases, and 16 bases separated the two germline ends. Germline V gene lookup returns CDR1 LGHNA and CDR2 YNFKEQ. Here the CDR3 reads CASSPTGTQQDTQYF. The CDR3 coding sequence is TGTGCCAGCAGCCCTACCGGGACGCAGCAAGATACGCAGTATTTT.

The chain recombines TRBV18 with TRBJ2-3; no clear D. Germline CDR1 and CDR2: KGHSH and LQKENI. The CDR3 spans 17 residues. The V end lost 0 bases, the J end lost 2 bases, and 15 bases lay between the germline ends. CDR3 protein: CASSPPNRVTNTDTQYF. CDR3 sequence (DNA): TGTGCCAGCTCACCACCTAATCGCGTAACAAACACAGATACGCAGTATTTT.

The chain recombines TRBV5-1 with TRBJ2-7; D unclear. CDR3 size: 14 residues. The ends were cut back, 0 bases at V and 4 bases at J, with 11 bases in the middle. Per the germline V gene, CDR1 is SGHRS and CDR2 is YFSETQ. CDR3 protein: CASSLGQASYEQYF. DNA for the CDR3: TGCGCCAGCAGCTTGGGTCAGGCATCTTACGAGCAGTACTTC.

This clone was seen a handful of times. V and J are TRBV18 and TRBJ1-2; D ambiguous. V was shortened by 5 bases and J by 4 bases, with 20 bases between the two germline ends. Germline V gene data show CDR1 as KGHSH and CDR2 as LQKENI. The CDR3 extends over 16 amino acids. In nucleotides, the CDR3 is TGTGCCAGCTCATCCGAGGAAAGTGGGGTCGGCTATGGCTACACCTTC. Translating it yields CASSSEESGVGYGYTF.

This clone appeared a single time. CDR3 residues: CASSLVASEKDEQYF. For the CDR3, the DNA is TGTGCCAGCAGCTTAGTTGCTAGCGAGAAGGACGAGCAGTACTTC. The V call is TRBV7-2, the J call TRBJ2-7; TRBD2 might be the D (6 bases). Germline V gives CDR1 SGHTA, CDR2 FQGNSA. The ends were cut back, 1 base at V and 5 bases at J, with 15 bases in the middle. The CDR3 contains 15 residues.

The chain recombines TRBV14 with TRBJ2-1, with D unresolved. The CDR3 has 15 residues. Deletions cut 1 base from V and 0 bases from J, with 7 bases between. Germline CDR1 and CDR2: SGHDN and FVKESK. CDR3 DNA: TGTGCCAGCAGCCAAGGGGTACGCTCCTACAATGAGCAGTTCTTC. This encodes CASSQGVRSYNEQFF. Combining the CDR3 with reference TRBV14 and TRBJ2-1 gives the whole variable domain EAGVTQFPSHSVIEKGQTVTLRCDPISGHDNLYWYRRVMGKEIKFLLHFVKESKQDESGMPNNRFLAERTGGTYSTLKVQPAELEDSGVYFCASSQGVRSYNEQFFGPGTRLTVL.

This rearrangement joins TRBV2 to TRBJ2-3; D possibly matches TRBD1 or TRBD2 (6 bases each). The ends were cut back, 0 bases at V and 6 bases at J, with 13 bases in the middle. Germline V gene lookup returns CDR1 SNHLY and CDR2 FYNNEI. This CDR3 comprises 15 residues. CDR3 coding DNA: TGTGCCAGCAGTGAAGCCCCGGAGGGGGTGGATACGCAGTATTTT. Protein: CASSEAPEGVDTQYF.

This rearrangement joins TRBV11-2 to TRBJ1-2; D is perhaps TRBD1 (6 bases). The germline gives CDR1 SGHAT, CDR2 FQNNGV. Trimming took off 5 bases at V and 4 bases at J, with 11 bases between the two ends. CDR3 size: 13 residues. The CDR3 sequence: CASSRGQSYGYTF. The CDR3 DNA follows: TGTGCCAGCAGCCGTGGACAGTCCTATGGCTACACCTTC.

CDR3 bases: TGTGCCTGGAGTTGGAGCTCTGGAAACACCATATATTTT. Residues: CAWSWSSGNTIYF. The V gene is TRBV30, the J gene TRBJ1-3; D not certain. The CDR3 sequence is 13 residues long. In germline, CDR1 is GTSNPN, CDR2 SVGIG (reference sequence). Deletions cut 2 bases from V and 0 bases from J, with 5 bases between.

The chain combines TRBV29-1 with TRBJ2-7; possibly TRBD1 for D (6 bases). The V and J ends lost 3 bases and 0 bases respectively, with 9 bases between them. CDR3 length: 13 residues. Germline values: CDR1 SQVTM, CDR2 ANQGSEA. The CDR3 is CSVDGTHSYEQYF. The CDR3 bases are TGCAGCGTTGACGGGACACACTCCTACGAGCAGTACTTC.

The chain links TRBV19 to TRBJ2-3; TRBD2 matches 9 bases. V trimming: 8 bases; J trimming: 0 bases; junction bases outside the gene matches: 3. Germline CDR1 reads LNHDA; CDR2 reads SQIVND (reference sequence). This CDR3 region has 14 residues. The CDR3 is CASLGLASTDTQYF. The CDR3 DNA reads TGTGCCAGTCTTGGACTAGCGAGCACAGATACGCAGTATTTT. Using reference TRBV19 and TRBJ2-3 for the parts outside the CDR3, the full variable domain is DGGITQSPKYLFRKEGQNVTLSCEQNLNHDAMYWYRQDPGQGLRLIYYSQIVNDFQKGDIAEGYSVSREKKESFPLTVTSAQKNPTAFYLCASLGLASTDTQYFGPGTRLTVL.

This clone was seen ten or more times. The chain combines TRBV7-2 with TRBJ2-7, with D unresolved. CDR1 is SGHTA and CDR2 is FQGNSA in the germline V gene. V was pared by 8 bases and J by 1 base, with 9 bases between. The CDR3 contains 12 residues. The CDR3 sequence is CASGGSSYEQYF. The CDR3 DNA reads TGTGCCAGCGGTGGCAGTTCCTACGAGCAGTACTTC.

The V call is TRBV13, the J call TRBJ2-1; TRBD2 matches 7 bases. Germline V gene sequence: CDR1 PRHDT, CDR2 FYEKMQ (reference sequence). With 5 bases clipped from V and 6 bases from J, the junction kept 13 bases outside the gene matches. The CDR3 covers 16 residues. CDR3 sequence reads: CASSARRLAASNEQFF. CDR3 DNA: TGTGCCAGCAGCGCCCGCCGACTAGCTGCGAGCAATGAGCAGTTCTTC.

V gene TRBV21-1 combines with J gene TRBJ1-1. TRBV21-1 is a pseudogene. The CDR3 totals 13 residues. CDR3 region: CASSKFWVTEAFF. The DNA of the CDR3 is TGTGCCAGCAGCAAATTCTGGGTTACTGAAGCTTTCTTT.

This clone occurred a few times. The J gene is TRBJ1-2, the V gene TRBV7-9; TRBD1 aligns across 11 bases. The CDR3 runs 14 residues. Germline CDR1 SEHNR, CDR2 FQNEAQ (reference sequence). The V segment lost 6 bases and the J segment 7 bases; nucleotides outside the gene matches: 7. CDR3 sequence reads: CASSPQDRGLGYTF. As DNA, the CDR3 is TGTGCCAGCAGTCCTCAGGACAGGGGGCTTGGCTACACCTTC.

The chain links TRBV9 to TRBJ2-7, with 9 bases identical to TRBD1. Trimming took 3 bases from V and 7 from J; bases not matched to a gene: 11. The length of the CDR3 is 15 residues. The V gene's germline CDR1 is SGDLS and CDR2 YYNGEE. Here the CDR3 DNA reads TGTGCCAGCAGCGACGCCGGGACAGGGTTCGGAGAGCAGTACTTC. Residues: CASSDAGTGFGEQYF.

A single count supports this clone. The CDR3 spells CAISDSDRLNTEAFF. DNA of the CDR3: TGTGCCATCAGTGACAGCGACAGGTTGAACACTGAAGCTTTCTTT. The chain links TRBV10-3 to TRBJ1-1, with a weak D call TRBD1 (6 bases). CDR3 size: 15 residues. V lost 3 bases and J lost 0, with 11 bases in between. The germline V gene has CDR1 ENHRY and CDR2 SYGVKD.

This clone is a singleton in its sample. The chain links TRBV14 to TRBJ1-1; D remains unclear. CDR3 length: 11 amino acids. Germline CDR1 and CDR2: SGHDN and FVKESK. Trimming took off 3 bases at V and 5 bases at J, with 4 bases between the two ends. The CDR3: CASSQRTEAFF. The CDR3 DNA reads as TGTGCCAGCAGCCAGCGGACTGAAGCTTTCTTT.

The genes are TRBV6-5 and TRBJ2-7; TRBD2 might be the D (5 bases). Trimming removed 9 bases from V and 3 bases from J, with 12 bases in between. The CDR3 loop spans 12 amino acids. Germline loops: CDR1 MNHEY, CDR2 SVGAGI. This CDR3 is CASGLNHYEQYF. The DNA for the CDR3 is TGTGCCAGTGGACTGAACCACTACGAGCAGTACTTC.

The chain employs TRBV7-9 and TRBJ2-7; 7 positions match TRBD2. Germline CDR1 and CDR2: SEHNR and FQNEAQ (reference sequence). V trimming: 5 bases; J trimming: 4 bases; junction bases outside the gene matches: 14. The CDR3 covers 16 residues. CDR3 bases: TGTGCCAGCAGCCCCGGAACTTGGGTCGGGGGGTACGAGCAGTACTTC. This encodes CASSPGTWVGGYEQYF.

This chain uses TRBV7-2 with TRBJ1-5, with D unclear. The V end lost 3 bases, the J end lost 8 bases, and 11 bases lay between the germline ends. Germline CDR1 reads SGHTA; CDR2 reads FQGNSA. This CDR3 is built from 13 residues. This CDR3 is CASSLSHLEPQHF. The DNA for the CDR3 is TGTGCCAGCAGCTTGAGCCATTTGGAGCCCCAGCATTTT.

This rearrangement joins TRBV7-9 to TRBJ2-3; D not resolved. CDR1 SEHNR and CDR2 FQNEAQ come from the germline V gene (reference sequence). The CDR3 runs 12 residues. The V gene lost 7 bases and the J gene lost 6 bases, with 11 bases spanning the gap. The CDR3 sequence is CASTDAVDTQYF. For the CDR3, the DNA is TGTGCCAGCACCGACGCCGTCGATACGCAGTATTTT.

The chain carries TRBV11-3 and TRBJ1-1, with D possibly TRBD1 on 5 matching bases. CDR1 is SGHNT and CDR2 is YENEEA in the germline V gene. The CDR3 covers 14 residues. V lost 3 bases to trimming and J lost 0 bases, with 8 bases between them. The CDR3 DNA reads as TGTGCCAGCAGCTTGGGGGGTTTGAACACTGAAGCTTTCTTT. Protein product: CASSLGGLNTEAFF.